A few counts support the clone carrying this TCR beta chain. The antigen remains unidentified. TCRdb passed the reads through MiXCR, listing each CDR3 protein once. The table shows about 280,000 distinct CDR3 sequences, with around 20% occurring only once. CDR1 is MNHEY, CDR2 SVGEGT, per germline. Unmatched junction bases numbered 4, after V lost 2 bases and J lost 3 bases. The CDR3 extends over 14 amino acids. This entry belongs to a study of T cell repertoires in cytomegalovirus infection. Study summary: Indications came from public TCR beta signatures; they pointed to CMV infection and to a matching HLA type. General study findings and limits: What dominated the ex vivo response were HLA-C-restricted CMV-specific TCR beta clonotypes. Adding up the frequency of public TCR beta families identified people who carried CMV plus the relevant HLA.

Source: cultured PBMCs, taken from culture after CMV antigen stimulation. The TCR was taken from a human donor in good health (CMV status not recorded). Some clones in this sample may be carry-over from other donors' samples. The chain links TRBV6-2 or TRBV6-3 to TRBJ2-7, with 7 bases fitting TRBD2. The DNA for the CDR3 is TGTGCCAGCAGTTACGAGCGGGGCGGCTACGAGCAGTACTTC. As protein: CASSYERGGYEQYF.